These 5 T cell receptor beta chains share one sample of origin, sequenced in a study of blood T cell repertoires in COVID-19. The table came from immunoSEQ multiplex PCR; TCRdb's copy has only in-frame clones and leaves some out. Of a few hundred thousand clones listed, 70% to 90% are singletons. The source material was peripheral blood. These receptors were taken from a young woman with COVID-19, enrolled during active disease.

CDR3 nucleotide sequence: TGTGCCAGCAGTGAAGAGCAACTACATGGCTACACCTTC. Its protein is CASSEEQLHGYTF. The rearrangement uses TRBV2 and TRBJ1-2; D is unclear. The germline CDR1 and CDR2 sequences are SNHLY and FYNNEI. The V and J ends lost 1 base and 6 bases respectively, with 9 bases between them. The CDR3 sequence is 13 residues long.

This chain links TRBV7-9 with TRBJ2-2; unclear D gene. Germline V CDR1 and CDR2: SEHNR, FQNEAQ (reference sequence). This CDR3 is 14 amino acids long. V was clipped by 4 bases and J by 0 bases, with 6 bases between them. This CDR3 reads CASSSLSNTGELFF. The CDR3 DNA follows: TGTGCCAGCAGCTCCCTCTCGAACACCGGGGAGCTGTTTTTT.

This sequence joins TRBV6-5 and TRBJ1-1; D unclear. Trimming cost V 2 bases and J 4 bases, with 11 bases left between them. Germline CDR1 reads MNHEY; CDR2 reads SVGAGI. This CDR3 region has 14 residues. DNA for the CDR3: TGTGCCAGCAGTTACGGGGAGGTAGGCACTGAAGCTTTCTTT. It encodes CASSYGEVGTEAFF.

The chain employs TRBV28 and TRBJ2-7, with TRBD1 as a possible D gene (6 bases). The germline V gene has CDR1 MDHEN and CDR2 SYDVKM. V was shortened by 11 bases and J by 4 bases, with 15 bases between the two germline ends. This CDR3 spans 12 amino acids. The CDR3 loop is CAGGNLAYEQYF. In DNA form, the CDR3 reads TGTGCCGGGGGCAATTTGGCGTACGAGCAGTACTTC.

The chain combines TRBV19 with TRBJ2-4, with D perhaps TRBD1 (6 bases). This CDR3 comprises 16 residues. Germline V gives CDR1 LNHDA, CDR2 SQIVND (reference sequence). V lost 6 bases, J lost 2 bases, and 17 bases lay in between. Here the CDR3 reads CASSPTGSGPKNIQYF. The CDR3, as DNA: TGTGCCAGTAGCCCTACAGGGAGTGGGCCCAAAAACATTCAGTACTTC.